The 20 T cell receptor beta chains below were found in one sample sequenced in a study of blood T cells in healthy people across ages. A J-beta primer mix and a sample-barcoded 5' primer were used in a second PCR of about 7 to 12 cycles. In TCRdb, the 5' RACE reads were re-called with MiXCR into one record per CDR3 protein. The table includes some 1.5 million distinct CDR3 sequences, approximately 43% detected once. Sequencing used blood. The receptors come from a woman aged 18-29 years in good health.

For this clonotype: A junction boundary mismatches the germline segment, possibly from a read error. Written as DNA, the CDR3 is TGCGCCGTCGATCGGCAGATTAATGAAAAACTGTCTTTT. This translates into CAVDRQINEKLSF. This chain connects TRBV29-1 to TRBJ1-4; D is undetermined. Per germline, CDR1 SQVTM and CDR2 ANQGSEA. The CDR3 loop spans 13 amino acids. Full variable domain (missing parts from reference TRBV29-1 and TRBJ1-4): SAVISQKPSRDICQRGTSLTIQCQVDSQVTMMFWYRQQPGQSLTLIATANQGSEATYESGFVIDKFPISRPNLTFSTLTVSNMSPEDSSIYLCAVDRQINEKLSFGSGTQLSVL.

The CDR3 coding sequence is TGTGCCAGCAGCTTCAGGGGTAGCCCTGAAGCTTTCTTT. It codes for CASSFRGSPEAFF. This chain joins TRBV7-9 and TRBJ1-1; TRBD1 might be the D (6 bases). V dropped 3 bases and J dropped 6 bases, with 11 bases sitting between them. From germline, CDR1 is SEHNR and CDR2 FQNEAQ (reference sequence). This CDR3 has 13 residues.

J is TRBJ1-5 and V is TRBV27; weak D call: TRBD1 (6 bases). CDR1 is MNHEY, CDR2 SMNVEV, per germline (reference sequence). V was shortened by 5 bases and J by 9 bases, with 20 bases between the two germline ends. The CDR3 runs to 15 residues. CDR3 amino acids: CASSPGQTTRWPQHF. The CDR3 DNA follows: TGTGCCAGCAGTCCCGGACAGACTACCCGGTGGCCCCAGCATTTT.

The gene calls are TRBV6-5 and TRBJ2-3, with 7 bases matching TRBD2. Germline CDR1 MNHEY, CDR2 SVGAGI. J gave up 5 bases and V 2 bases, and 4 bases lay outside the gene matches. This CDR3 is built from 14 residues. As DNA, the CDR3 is TGTGCCAGCAGTTACGCGGCTAGCGGAGATACGCAGTATTTT. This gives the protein CASSYAASGDTQYF.

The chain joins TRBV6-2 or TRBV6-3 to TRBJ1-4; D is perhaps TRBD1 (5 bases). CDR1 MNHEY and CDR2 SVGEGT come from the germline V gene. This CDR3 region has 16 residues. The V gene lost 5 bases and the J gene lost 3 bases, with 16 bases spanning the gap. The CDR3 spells CASSVPGTDANEKLFF. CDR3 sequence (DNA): TGTGCCAGCAGTGTACCCGGGACGGACGCTAATGAAAAACTGTTTTTT.

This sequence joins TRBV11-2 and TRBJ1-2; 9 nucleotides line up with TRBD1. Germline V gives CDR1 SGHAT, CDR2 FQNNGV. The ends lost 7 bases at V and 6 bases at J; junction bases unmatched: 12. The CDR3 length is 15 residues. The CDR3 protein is CASTTPRTGVHGYTF. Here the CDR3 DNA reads TGTGCCAGCACCACGCCCCGGACAGGGGTTCATGGCTACACCTTC.

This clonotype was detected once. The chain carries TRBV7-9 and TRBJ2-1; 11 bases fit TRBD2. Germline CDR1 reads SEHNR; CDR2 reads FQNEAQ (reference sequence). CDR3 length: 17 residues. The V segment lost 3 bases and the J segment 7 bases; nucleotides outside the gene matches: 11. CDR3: CASSLASGGPGGNEQFF. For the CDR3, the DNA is TGTGCCAGCAGCTTGGCTAGCGGGGGGCCCGGTGGGAATGAGCAGTTCTTC.

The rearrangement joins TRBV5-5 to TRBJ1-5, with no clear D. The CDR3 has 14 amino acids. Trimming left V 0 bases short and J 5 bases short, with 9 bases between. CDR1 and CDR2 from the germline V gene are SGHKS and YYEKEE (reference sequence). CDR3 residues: CASSLARLDQPQHF. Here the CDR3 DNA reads TGTGCCAGCAGCTTGGCCCGTCTGGATCAGCCCCAGCATTTT. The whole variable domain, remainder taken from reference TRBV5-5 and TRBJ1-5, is DAGVTQSPTHLIKTRGQQVTLRCSPISGHKSVSWYQQVLGQGPQFIFQYYEKEERGRGNFPDRFSARQFPNYSSELNVNALLLGDSALYLCASSLARLDQPQHFGDGTRLSIL.

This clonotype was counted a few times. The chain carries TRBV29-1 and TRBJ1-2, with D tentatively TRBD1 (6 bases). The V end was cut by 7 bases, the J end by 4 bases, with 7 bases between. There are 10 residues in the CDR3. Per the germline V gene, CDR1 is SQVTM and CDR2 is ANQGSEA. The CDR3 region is CSADSYGYTF. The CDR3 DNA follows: TGCAGCGCGGACAGCTATGGCTACACCTTC.

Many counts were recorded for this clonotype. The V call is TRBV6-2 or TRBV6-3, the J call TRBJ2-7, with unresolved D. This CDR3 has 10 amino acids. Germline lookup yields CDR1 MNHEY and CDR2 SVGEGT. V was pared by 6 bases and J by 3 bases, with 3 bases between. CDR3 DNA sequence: TGTGCCAGCAGGGACTACGAGCAGTACTTC. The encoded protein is CASRDYEQYF.

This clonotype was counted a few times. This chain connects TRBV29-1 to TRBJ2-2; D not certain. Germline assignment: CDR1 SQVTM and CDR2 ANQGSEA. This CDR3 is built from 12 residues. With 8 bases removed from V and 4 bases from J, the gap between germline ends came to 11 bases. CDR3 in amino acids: CSSWTGTGELFF. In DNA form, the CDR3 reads TGCAGCTCGTGGACGGGCACCGGGGAGCTGTTTTTT.

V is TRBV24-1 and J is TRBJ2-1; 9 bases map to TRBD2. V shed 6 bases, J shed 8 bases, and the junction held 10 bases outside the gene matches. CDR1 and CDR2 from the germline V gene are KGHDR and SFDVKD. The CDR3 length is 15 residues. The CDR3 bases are TGTGCCACCAGTCGACGGGGACTAGCAAGCGATGAGCAGTTCTTC. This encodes CATSRRGLASDEQFF.

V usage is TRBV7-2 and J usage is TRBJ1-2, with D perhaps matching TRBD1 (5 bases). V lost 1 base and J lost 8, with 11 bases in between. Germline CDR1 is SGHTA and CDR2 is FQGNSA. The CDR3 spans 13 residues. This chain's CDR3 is CASSLETGSGYTF. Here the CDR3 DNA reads TGTGCCAGCAGCTTAGAAACAGGCAGCGGCTACACCTTC. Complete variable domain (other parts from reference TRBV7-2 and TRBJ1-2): GAGVSQSPSNKVTEKGKDVELRCDPISGHTALYWYRQSLGQGLEFLIYFQGNSAPDKSGLPSDRFSAERTGGSVSTLTIQRTQQEDSAVYLCASSLETGSGYTFGSGTRLTVV.

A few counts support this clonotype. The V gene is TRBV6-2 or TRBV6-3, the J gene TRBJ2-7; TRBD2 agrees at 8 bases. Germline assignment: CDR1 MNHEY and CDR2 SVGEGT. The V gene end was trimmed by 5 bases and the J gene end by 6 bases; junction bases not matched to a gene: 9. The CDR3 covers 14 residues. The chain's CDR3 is CASSRRGGVREQYF. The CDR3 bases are TGTGCCAGCAGTCGTCGGGGGGGTGTACGCGAGCAGTACTTC.

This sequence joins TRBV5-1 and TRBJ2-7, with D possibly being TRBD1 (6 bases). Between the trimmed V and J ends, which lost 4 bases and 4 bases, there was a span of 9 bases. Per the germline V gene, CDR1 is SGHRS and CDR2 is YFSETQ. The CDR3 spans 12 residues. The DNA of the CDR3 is TGCGCCAGCAGCAAGGACAGATACGAGCAGTACTTC. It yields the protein CASSKDRYEQYF.

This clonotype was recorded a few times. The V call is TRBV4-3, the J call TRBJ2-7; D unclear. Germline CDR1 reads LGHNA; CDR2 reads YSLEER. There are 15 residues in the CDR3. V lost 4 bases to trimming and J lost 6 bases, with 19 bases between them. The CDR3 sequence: CASSLRTGRAREQYF. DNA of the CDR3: TGCGCCAGCAGCCTACGGACCGGACGTGCCCGCGAGCAGTACTTC.

The CDR3 reads CASSSLGLGYTF. The CDR3, as DNA: TGTGCCAGCAGTAGCCTAGGTTTAGGCTACACCTTC. The genes are TRBV28 and TRBJ1-2; no clear D gene. Germline CDR1 and CDR2: MDHEN and SYDVKM. The CDR3 consists of 12 residues. V was trimmed by 5 bases and J by 8 bases, leaving 12 bases between them.

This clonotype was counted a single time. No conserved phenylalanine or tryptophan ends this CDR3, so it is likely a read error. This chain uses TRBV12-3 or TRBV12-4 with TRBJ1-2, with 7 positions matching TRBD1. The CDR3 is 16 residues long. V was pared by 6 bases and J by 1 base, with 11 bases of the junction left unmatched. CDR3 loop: CASSRDRAWGNYGYTS. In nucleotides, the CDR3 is TGTGCCAGCAGCCGAGACAGGGCCTGGGGTAACTATGGCTACACCTCC.

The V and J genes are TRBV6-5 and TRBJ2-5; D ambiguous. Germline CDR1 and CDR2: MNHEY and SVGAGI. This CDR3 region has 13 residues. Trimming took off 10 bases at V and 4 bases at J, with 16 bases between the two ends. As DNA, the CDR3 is TGTGCCACCCCTTCCATTGGTGCAGAGACCCAGTACTTC. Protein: CATPSIGAETQYF.

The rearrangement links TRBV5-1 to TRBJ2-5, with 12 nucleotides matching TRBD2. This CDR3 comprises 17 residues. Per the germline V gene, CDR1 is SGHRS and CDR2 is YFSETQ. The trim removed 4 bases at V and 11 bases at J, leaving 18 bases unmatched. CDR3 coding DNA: TGCGCCAGCAGCCCCGGGGCTAGCGGGGGGGCTCACAATGAGCAGTACTTC. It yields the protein CASSPGASGGAHNEQYF.